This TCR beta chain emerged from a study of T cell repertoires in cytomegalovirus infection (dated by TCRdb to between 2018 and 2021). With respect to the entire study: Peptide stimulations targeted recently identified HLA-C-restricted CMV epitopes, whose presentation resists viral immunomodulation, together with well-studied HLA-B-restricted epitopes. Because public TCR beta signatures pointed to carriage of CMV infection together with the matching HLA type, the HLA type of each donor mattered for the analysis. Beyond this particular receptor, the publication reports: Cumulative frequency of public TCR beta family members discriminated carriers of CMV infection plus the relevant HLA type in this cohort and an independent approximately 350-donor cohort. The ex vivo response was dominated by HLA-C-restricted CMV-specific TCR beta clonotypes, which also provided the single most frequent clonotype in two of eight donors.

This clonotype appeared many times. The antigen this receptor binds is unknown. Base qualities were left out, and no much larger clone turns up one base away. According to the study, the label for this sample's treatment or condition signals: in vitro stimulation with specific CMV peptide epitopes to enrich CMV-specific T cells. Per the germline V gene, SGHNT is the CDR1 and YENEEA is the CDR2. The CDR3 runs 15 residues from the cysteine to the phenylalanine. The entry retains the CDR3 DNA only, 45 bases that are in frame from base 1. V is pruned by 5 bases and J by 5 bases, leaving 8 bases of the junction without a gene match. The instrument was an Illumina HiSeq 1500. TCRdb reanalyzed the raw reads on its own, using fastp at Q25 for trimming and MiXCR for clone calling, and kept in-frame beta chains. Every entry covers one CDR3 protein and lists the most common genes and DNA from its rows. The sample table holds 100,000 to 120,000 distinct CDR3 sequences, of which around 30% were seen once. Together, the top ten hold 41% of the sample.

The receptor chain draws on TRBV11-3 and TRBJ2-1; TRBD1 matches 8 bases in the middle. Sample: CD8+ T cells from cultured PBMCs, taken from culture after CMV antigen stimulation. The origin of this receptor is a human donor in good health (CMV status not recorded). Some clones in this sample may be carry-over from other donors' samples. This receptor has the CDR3 CASSLTWDRNNEQFF. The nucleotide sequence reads TGTGCCAGCAGCCTAACCTGGGACAGGAACAATGAGCAGTTCTTC.